This T cell receptor (beta chain) comes out of a study of blood T cell repertoires in COVID-19. Whole-study context: Sources were T cells, B-cell-depleted T cells, or PBMCs; the material itself was cDNA or gDNA.

The CDR3 contains 17 residues. The trim removed 5 bases at V and 2 bases at J, leaving 5 bases unmatched. CDR1 and CDR2 from the germline V gene are SEHNR and FQNEAQ (reference sequence). Original processing methods: How many nucleated cells were present was estimated from reference gene primer amplification. Generated by immunoSEQ multiplex PCR, the TCRdb table keeps only in-frame clones and is missing some. D and trimming come from the DNA, and the V and J calls and clone size come from that table. Of more than 120,000 clones listed, roughly 80% were seen once; the top ten hold 4.8%. The receptor was isolated from a human donor in a cohort sampled during active COVID-19. Sequencing was carried out using peripheral blood. The chain has TRBV7-9 and TRBJ2-6, with 11 nucleotides matching TRBD2. The CDR3 DNA sequence: TGTGCCAGCAGCCTCTTGACTAGCGGGGCTGGGGCCAACGTCCTGACTTTC. This translates into CASSLLTSGAGANVLTF. Combining the CDR3 with reference TRBV7-9 and TRBJ2-6 gives the whole variable domain DTGVSQNPRHKITKRGQNVTFRCDPISEHNRLYWYRQTLGQGPEFLTYFQNEAQLEKSRLLSDRFSAERPKGSFSTLEIQRTEQGDSAMYLCASSLLTSGAGANVLTFGAGSRLTVL.